Each of the 10 T cell receptor beta chains below was sequenced from the same sample in a study of shared clonotypes between healthy human individuals. Sequencing was performed with immunoSEQ multiplex PCR; in TCRdb, only in-frame clones are kept and a portion is missing. The table shows over 2 million clones, with just under 95% occurring only once. Sequenced: naive CD4+ T cells from PBMCs. Stated subset: CD45RA+ positively selected. The receptors derive from a man in his late teens or twenties in good health. Some clones in this sample may be carry-over from other donors' samples.

The chain combines TRBV5-1 with TRBJ2-2; D perhaps matches TRBD2 (6 bases). CDR3 size: 14 residues. Germline CDR1 SGHRS, CDR2 YFSETQ. Trimming took 4 bases from V and 4 from J, leaving 11 bases between them. In DNA, the CDR3 is TGCGCCAGCAGCGGGAGGACGGTCACCGGGGAGCTGTTTTTT. This sequence encodes CASSGRTVTGELFF. Complete variable domain (other parts from reference TRBV5-1 and TRBJ2-2): KAGVTQTPRYLIKTRGQQVTLSCSPISGHRSVSWYQQTPGQGLQFLFEYFSETQRNKGNFPGRFSGRQFSNSRSEMNVSTLELGDSALYLCASSGRTVTGELFFGEGSRLTVL.

This clone is a singleton in its sample. The J gene is TRBJ2-2, the V gene TRBV5-1; the D is unclear. CDR3 length: 13 residues. Germline-derived CDR1 and CDR2 are SGHRS and YFSETQ. The ends were cut back, 1 base at V and 7 bases at J, with 8 bases in the middle. The CDR3 DNA follows: TGCGCCAGCAGCTTGATTGGGGACGGGGAGCTGTTTTTT. This codes for CASSLIGDGELFF.

This clone was seen a handful of times. This sample includes further DNA sequences coding for the same CDR3. The chain's CDR3 is CAWSISTEAFF. The CDR3 bases are TGTGCCTGGAGTATTTCCACTGAAGCTTTCTTT. V and J are TRBV30 and TRBJ1-1; D is uncertain. Trimming took 2 bases from V and 4 from J, leaving 5 bases between them. Germline V gene sequence: CDR1 GTSNPN, CDR2 SVGIG (reference sequence). This CDR3 contains 11 residues.

This chain uses TRBV6-5 with TRBJ1-2; 7 nucleotides agree with TRBD1. Trimming cost V 2 bases and J 8 bases; bases outside gene matches: 11. Per the germline V gene, CDR1 is MNHEY and CDR2 is SVGAGI. CDR3 length equals 15 residues. CDR3 in amino acids: CASSYTTGQRSGYTF. The CDR3 DNA sequence: TGTGCCAGCAGTTACACCACGGGACAGAGGTCGGGCTACACCTTC.

With regard to this clone: Other DNA variants within this sample encode the same CDR3. V usage is TRBV28 and J usage is TRBJ1-2; D unclear. Trimming removed 6 bases from V and 3 bases from J, with 8 bases in between. From germline, CDR1 is MDHEN and CDR2 SYDVKM. The CDR3 runs to 12 residues. The CDR3 loop reads CASSLSDYGYTF. For the CDR3, the DNA is TGTGCCAGCAGCCTATCCGACTATGGCTACACCTTC.

The V call is TRBV5-1, the J call TRBJ2-5; 9 bases line up with TRBD1. This CDR3 is 16 amino acids long. Losses at the gene ends were 4 bases for V and 0 bases for J; bases not matched to a gene: 7. Germline V lookup: CDR1 SGHRS, CDR2 YFSETQ. CDR3 residues: CASSPPGQGYQETQYF. CDR3 bases: TGCGCCAGCAGCCCGCCAGGACAGGGGTACCAAGAGACCCAGTACTTC.

The rearrangement joins TRBV29-1 to TRBJ1-1; 7 bases are shared with TRBD1. The J segment lost 3 bases and the V segment lost 4 bases, leaving 5 bases of the junction unmatched. The CDR3 runs 13 residues. CDR1 and CDR2 from the germline V gene are SQVTM and ANQGSEA. The CDR3 sequence is CSVGFGTDTEAFF. As DNA, the CDR3 is TGCAGCGTTGGCTTTGGGACAGACACTGAAGCTTTCTTT.

The J gene is TRBJ2-1, the V gene TRBV28, with 8 nucleotides matching TRBD2. V lost 6 bases to trimming and J lost 8 bases; unmatched junction nucleotides: 18. The germline V gene has CDR1 MDHEN and CDR2 SYDVKM. This CDR3 has 17 amino acids. This CDR3 is CASRLGLASGPKYEQFF. CDR3 coding DNA: TGTGCCAGCAGGTTGGGGTTGGCTAGCGGGCCCAAATATGAGCAGTTCTTC.

The chain uses TRBV21-1 and TRBJ1-2. TRBV21-1 is deemed a pseudogene. The CDR3 is 12 amino acids. In DNA form, the CDR3 reads TGTGCCAGCACCCATCGGAACTATGGCTACACCTTC. It is translated as CASTHRNYGYTF.

CDR3 protein: CASRATSTLGELFF. The CDR3 DNA is TGTGCCAGCCGTGCGACCTCCACGTTGGGGGAGCTGTTTTTT. J is TRBJ2-2 and V is TRBV6-4; unclear D gene. The CDR3 length is 14 residues. Germline V gene sequence: CDR1 MRHNA, CDR2 SNTAGT. Trimming removed 8 bases from V and 8 bases from J, with 18 bases in between.